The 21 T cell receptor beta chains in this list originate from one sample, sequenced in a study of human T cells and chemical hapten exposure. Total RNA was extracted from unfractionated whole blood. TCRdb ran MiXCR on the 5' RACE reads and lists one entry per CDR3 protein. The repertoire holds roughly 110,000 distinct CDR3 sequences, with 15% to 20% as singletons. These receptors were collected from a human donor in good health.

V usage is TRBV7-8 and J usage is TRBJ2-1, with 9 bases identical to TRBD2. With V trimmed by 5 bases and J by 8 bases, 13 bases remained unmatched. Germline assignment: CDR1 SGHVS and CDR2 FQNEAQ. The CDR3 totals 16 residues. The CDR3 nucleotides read TGTGCCAGCAGCCCGAAATCTGGCGGGAGGGCCCATGAGCAGTTCTTC. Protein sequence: CASSPKSGGRAHEQFF.

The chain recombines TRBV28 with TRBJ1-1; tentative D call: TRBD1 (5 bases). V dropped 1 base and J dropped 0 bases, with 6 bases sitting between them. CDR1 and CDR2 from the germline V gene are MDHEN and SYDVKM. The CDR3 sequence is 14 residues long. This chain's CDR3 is CASSLLGVNTEAFF. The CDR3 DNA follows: TGTGCCAGCAGTTTATTGGGGGTGAACACTGAAGCTTTCTTT.

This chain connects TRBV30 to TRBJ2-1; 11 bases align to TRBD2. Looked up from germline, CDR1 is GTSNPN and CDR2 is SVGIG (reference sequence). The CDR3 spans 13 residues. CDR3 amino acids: CVGLAGGLNEQFF. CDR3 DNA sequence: TGTGTCGGGCTAGCGGGAGGCCTCAATGAGCAGTTCTTC. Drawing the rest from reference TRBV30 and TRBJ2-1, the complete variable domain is SQTIHQWPATLVQPVGSPLSLECTVEGTSNPNLYWYRQAAGRGLQLLFYSVGIGQISSEVPQNLSASRPQDRQFILSSKKLLLSDSGFYLCVGLAGGLNEQFFGPGTRLTVL.

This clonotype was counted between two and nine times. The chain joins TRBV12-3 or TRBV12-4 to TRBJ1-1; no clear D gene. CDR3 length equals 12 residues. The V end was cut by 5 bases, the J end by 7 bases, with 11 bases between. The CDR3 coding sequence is TGTGCCAGCAGTGGGGAAAGGATTGAAGCTTTCTTT. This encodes CASSGERIEAFF.

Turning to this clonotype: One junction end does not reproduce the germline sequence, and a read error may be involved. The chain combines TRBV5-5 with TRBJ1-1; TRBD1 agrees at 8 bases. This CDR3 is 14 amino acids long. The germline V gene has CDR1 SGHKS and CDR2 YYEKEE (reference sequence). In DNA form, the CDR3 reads TGTTCCAGCAGGCAGGACAGGGTGAACACTGAAGCTTTCTTT. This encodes CSSRQDRVNTEAFF.

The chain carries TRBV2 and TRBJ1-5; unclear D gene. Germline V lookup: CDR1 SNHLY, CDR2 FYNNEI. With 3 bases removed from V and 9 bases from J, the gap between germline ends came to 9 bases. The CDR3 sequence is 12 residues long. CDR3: CASSEDPRPQHF. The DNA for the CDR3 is TGTGCCAGCAGTGAGGACCCTCGGCCCCAGCATTTT.

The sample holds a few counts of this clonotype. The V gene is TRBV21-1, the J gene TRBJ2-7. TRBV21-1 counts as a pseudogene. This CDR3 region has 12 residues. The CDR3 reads CASRGGTYEQYF. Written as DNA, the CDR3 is TGTGCCAGCAGAGGAGGTACCTACGAGCAGTACTTC.

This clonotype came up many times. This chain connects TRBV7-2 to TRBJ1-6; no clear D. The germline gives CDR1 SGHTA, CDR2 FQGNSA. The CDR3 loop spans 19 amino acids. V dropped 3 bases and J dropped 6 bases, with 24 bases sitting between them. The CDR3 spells CASSLSPAFRPGGNSPLHF. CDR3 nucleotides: TGTGCCAGCAGCTTGTCTCCAGCTTTCCGGCCAGGCGGTAATTCACCCCTCCACTTT. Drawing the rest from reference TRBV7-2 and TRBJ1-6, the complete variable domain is GAGVSQSPSNKVTEKGKDVELRCDPISGHTALYWYRQSLGQGLEFLIYFQGNSAPDKSGLPSDRFSAERTGGSVSTLTIQRTQQEDSAVYLCASSLSPAFRPGGNSPLHFGNGTRLTVT.

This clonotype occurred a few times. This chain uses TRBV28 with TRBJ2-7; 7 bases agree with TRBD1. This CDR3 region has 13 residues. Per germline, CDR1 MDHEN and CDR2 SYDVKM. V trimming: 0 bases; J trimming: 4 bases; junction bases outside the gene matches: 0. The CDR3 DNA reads TGTGCCAGCAGTTTATGGACAGGGTACGAGCAGTACTTC. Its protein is CASSLWTGYEQYF.

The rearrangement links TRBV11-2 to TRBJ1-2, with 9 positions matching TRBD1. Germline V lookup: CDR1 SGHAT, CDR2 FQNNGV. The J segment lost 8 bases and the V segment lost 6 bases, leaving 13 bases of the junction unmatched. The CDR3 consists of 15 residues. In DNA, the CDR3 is TGTGCCAGCAGGCAGACAGGGGGGAGTTCCGCCGGCTACACCTTC. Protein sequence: CASRQTGGSSAGYTF.

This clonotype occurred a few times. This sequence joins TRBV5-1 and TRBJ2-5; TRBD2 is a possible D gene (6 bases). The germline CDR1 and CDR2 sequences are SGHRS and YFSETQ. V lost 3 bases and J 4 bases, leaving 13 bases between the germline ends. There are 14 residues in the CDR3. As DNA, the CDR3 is TGCGCCAGCAGCTCGGCTAGCGTTTCAGAGACCCAGTACTTC. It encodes CASSSASVSETQYF.

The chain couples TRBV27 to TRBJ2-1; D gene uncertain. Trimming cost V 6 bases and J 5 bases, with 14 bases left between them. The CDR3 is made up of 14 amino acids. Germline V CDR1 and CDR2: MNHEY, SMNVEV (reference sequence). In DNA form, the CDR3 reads TGTGCCAGCAGCCTCCTAGTTAAGGACAATGAGCAGTTCTTC. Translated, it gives CASSLLVKDNEQFF.

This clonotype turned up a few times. This CDR3 is CSASFHRGGRAYNEQFF. The CDR3 DNA reads TGCAGTGCTAGTTTTCATCGGGGCGGGAGGGCCTACAATGAGCAGTTCTTC. The chain carries TRBV20-1 and TRBJ2-1, with 9 nucleotides matching TRBD2. Trimming cost V 3 bases and J 2 bases; bases outside gene matches: 11. This CDR3 region has 17 residues. Per germline, CDR1 DFQATT and CDR2 SNEGSKA (reference sequence).

CDR3 loop: CSVSGTVKNIQYF. CDR3 DNA: TGCAGCGTATCCGGGACAGTGAAAAACATTCAGTACTTC. V usage is TRBV29-1 and J usage is TRBJ2-4, with 7 bases matching TRBD1. The trim removed 6 bases at V and 4 bases at J, leaving 6 bases unmatched. This CDR3 region has 13 residues. The germline CDR1 and CDR2 sequences are SQVTM and ANQGSEA.

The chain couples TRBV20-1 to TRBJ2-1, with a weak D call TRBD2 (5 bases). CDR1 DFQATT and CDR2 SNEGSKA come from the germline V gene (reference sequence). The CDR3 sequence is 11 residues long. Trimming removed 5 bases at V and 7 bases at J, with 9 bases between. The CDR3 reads CSAFEGNEQFF. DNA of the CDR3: TGCAGTGCTTTCGAGGGAAATGAGCAGTTCTTC.

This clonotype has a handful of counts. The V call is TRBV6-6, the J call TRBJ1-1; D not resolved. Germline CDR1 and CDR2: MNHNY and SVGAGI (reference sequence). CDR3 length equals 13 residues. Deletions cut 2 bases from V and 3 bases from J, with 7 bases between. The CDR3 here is CASSYGGYTEAFF. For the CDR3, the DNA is TGTGCCAGCAGTTACGGAGGGTACACTGAAGCTTTCTTT.

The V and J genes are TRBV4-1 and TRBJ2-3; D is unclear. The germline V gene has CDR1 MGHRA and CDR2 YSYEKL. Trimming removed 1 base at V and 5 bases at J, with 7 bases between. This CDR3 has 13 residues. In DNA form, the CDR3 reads TGCGCCAGCAGCCAAGGAGTCGGAGATACGCAGTATTTT. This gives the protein CASSQGVGDTQYF.

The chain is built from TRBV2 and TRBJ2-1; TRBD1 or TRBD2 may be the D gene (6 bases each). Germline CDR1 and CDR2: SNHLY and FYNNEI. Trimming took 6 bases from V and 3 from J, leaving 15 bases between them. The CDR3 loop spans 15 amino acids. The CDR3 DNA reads TGTGCCAGCAGCCCCGGGGGCAGAAGCTACAATGAGCAGTTCTTC. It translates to CASSPGGRSYNEQFF.

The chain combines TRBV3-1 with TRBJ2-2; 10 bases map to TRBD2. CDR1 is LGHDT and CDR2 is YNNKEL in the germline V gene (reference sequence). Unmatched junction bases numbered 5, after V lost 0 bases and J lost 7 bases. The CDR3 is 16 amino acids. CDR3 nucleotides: TGTGCCAGCAGCCAAGATCTAGCGGGAGTTGGCGGGGAGCTGTTTTTT. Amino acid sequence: CASSQDLAGVGGELFF. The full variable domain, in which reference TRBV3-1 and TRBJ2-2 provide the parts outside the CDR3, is DTAVSQTPKYLVTQMGNDKSIKCEQNLGHDTMYWYKQDSKKFLKIMFSYNNKELIINETVPNRFSPKSPDKAHLNLHINSLELGDSAVYFCASSQDLAGVGGELFFGEGSRLTVL.

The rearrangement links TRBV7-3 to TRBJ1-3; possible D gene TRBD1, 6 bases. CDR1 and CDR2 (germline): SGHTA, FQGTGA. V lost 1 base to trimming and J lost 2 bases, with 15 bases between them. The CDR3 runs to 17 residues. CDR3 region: CASSLMGRGVAGNTIYF. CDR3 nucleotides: TGTGCCAGCAGCTTAATGGGCAGGGGAGTTGCTGGAAACACCATATATTTT.

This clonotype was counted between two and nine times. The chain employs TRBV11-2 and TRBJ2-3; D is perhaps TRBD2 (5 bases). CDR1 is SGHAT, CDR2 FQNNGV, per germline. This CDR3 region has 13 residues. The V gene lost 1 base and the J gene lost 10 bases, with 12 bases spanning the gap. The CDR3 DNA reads TGTGCCAGCAGCTTAGGCAGGACTTCGGCGCAGTATTTT. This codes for CASSLGRTSAQYF.